This T cell receptor beta chain was identified during a study of early T cells in non-severe SARS-CoV-2 infection. Study-level background: With bulk RNA from unsorted whole blood as input, sequencing yielded unpaired chains. Study findings and constraints: Anti-spike CD8 responses were favored in VDJdb matching, and private and CD4 specificities were missed.

Individual cDNA molecules were tagged with unique molecular identifiers. TCRdb itself ran the 5' RACE reads through MiXCR, one entry per CDR3 protein. The sample has 55,000 to 70,000 distinct CDR3 sequences, roughly 12% seen once. CDR1 is MNHEY, CDR2 SVGAGI, per germline. There are 13 residues in the CDR3. V lost 2 bases and J lost 3, with 7 bases in between. In this sample, this clonotype turned up a few times. What it binds is not known. The specimen was whole blood. The V call is TRBV6-5, the J call TRBJ2-5; no clear D. The clonotype comes from an adult who was a healthcare worker with PCR-confirmed SARS-CoV-2 infection or an uninfected control (not recorded which). CDR3 nucleotide sequence: TGTGCCAGCAGTTACGATAGGGAAGAGACCCAGTACTTC. Translating gives CASSYDREETQYF.